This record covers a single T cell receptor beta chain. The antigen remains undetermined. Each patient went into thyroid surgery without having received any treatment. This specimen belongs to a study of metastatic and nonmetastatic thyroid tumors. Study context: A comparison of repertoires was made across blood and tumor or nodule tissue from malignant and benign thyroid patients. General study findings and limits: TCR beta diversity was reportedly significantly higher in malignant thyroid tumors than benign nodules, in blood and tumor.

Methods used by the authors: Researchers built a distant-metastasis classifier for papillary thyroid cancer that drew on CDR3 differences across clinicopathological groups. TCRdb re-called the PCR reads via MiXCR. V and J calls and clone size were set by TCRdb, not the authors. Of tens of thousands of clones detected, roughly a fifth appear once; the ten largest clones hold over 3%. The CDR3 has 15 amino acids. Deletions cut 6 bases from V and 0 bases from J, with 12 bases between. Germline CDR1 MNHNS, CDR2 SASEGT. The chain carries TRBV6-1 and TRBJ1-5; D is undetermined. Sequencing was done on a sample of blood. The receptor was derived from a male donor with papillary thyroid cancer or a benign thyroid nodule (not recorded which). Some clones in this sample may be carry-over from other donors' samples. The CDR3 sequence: CASRRRKFSNQPQHF. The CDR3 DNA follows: TGTGCCAGCAGAAGACGGAAGTTTAGCAATCAGCCCCAGCATTTT.